Described below is a single T cell receptor beta chain sequence and its context. Its antigen is currently not known. The input lacks base qualities; no much larger clone sits a single base away. The sample comes from a study of T cell changes during pregnancy in multiple sclerosis (dated by TCRdb to 2018 to 2020). Some background on the complete study: The study examined how the T cell repertoire changed over the course of pregnancy in women with multiple sclerosis.

Trimming takes 5 bases from V and 4 bases from J, and the germline ends sit 14 bases apart. The CDR3 has 14 amino acids, counting the end cysteine and phenylalanine. Just the 42-base CDR3 DNA is kept, in frame starting at base 1. Sequences SGHVS (CDR1) and FNYEAQ (CDR2) are obtained from the germline V gene. Library generation was performed with the immunoSEQ multiplex PCR assay. TCRdb's version of the immuneACCESS table is confined to in-frame rearrangements and falls short of the full clone set. An unresolved V gene accounts for under half of the shortfall where checked; the remainder is of unknown origin. Here the sample has approximately 33,000 clones; just over 90% occur a single time. The ten largest clones add up to around 0.48% of the sample.

The sample in question was CD4+ T cells from peripheral blood mononuclear cells, obtained after pregnancy. The V and J genes are TRBV7-6 and TRBJ1-1, with no reliable assignment of the D segment. The sequence was collected from a female donor with multiple sclerosis, enrolled in a pregnancy study. The nucleotide sequence reads TGTGCCAGCAGCAGAACGAGGGAGAGCACTGAAGCTTTCTTT. It translates as CASSRTRESTEAFF.